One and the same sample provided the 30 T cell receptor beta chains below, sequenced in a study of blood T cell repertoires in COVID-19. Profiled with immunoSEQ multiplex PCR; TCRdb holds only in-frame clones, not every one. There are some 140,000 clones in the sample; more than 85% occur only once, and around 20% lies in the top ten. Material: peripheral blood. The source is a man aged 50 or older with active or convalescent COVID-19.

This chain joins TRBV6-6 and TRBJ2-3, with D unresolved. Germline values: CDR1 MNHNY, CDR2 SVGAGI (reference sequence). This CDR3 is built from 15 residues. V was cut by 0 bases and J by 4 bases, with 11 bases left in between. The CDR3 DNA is TGTGCCAGCAGTTACTCGGTGGAGTACGCAGATACGCAGTATTTT. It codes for CASSYSVEYADTQYF.

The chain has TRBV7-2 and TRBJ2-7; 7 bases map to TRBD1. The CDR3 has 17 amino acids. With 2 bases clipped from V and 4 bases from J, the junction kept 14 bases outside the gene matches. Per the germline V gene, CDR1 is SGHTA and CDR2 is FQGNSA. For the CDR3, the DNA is TGTGCCAGCAGCTTATCCGGAACCCCGGGACAGAGATACGAGCAGTACTTC. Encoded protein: CASSLSGTPGQRYEQYF.

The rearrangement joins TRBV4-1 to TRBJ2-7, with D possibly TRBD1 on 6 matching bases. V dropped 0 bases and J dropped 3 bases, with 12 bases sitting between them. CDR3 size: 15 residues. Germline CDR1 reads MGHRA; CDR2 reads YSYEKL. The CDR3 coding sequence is TGCGCCAGCAGCCAAGAACCAGGGGCCTTCTACGAGCAGTACTTC. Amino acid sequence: CASSQEPGAFYEQYF.

Here the CDR3 reads CASRRQGLGYEQYF. The DNA for the CDR3 is TGTGCCAGCAGGAGACAGGGGCTTGGTTACGAGCAGTACTTC. The chain employs TRBV25-1 and TRBJ2-7; 8 bases are a match to TRBD1. J was trimmed by 4 bases and V by 6 bases; bases with no gene match: 8. This CDR3 comprises 14 residues. Germline CDR1 reads MGHDK; CDR2 reads SYGVNS.

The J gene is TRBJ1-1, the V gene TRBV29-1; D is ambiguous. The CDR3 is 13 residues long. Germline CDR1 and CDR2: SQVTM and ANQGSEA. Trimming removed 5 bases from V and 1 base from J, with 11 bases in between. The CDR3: CSVNRGRNTEAFF. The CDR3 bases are TGCAGCGTTAATCGTGGCAGGAACACTGAAGCTTTCTTT.

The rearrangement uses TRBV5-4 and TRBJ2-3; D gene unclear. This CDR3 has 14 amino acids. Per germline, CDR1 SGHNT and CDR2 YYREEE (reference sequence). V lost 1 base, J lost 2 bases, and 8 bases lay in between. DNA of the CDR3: TGTGCCAGCAGCTTGCGGAGAAACACAGATACGCAGTATTTT. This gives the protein CASSLRRNTDTQYF.

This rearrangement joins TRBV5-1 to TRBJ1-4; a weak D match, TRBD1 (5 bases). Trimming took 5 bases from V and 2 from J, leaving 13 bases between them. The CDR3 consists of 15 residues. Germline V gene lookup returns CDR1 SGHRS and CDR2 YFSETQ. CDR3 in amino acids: CASSPTGMTNEKLFF. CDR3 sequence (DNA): TGCGCCAGCAGTCCCACAGGAATGACTAATGAAAAACTGTTTTTT.

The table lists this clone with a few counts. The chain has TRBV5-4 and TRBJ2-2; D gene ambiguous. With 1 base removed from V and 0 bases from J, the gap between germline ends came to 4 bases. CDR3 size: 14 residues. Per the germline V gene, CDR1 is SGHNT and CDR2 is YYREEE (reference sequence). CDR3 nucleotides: TGTGCCAGCAGCTTGCCAGCGAACACCGGGGAGCTGTTTTTT. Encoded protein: CASSLPANTGELFF. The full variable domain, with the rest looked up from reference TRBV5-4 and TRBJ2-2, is ETGVTQSPTHLIKTRGQQVTLRCSSQSGHNTVSWYQQALGQGPQFIFQYYREEENGRGNFPPRFSGLQFPNYSSELNVNALELDDSALYLCASSLPANTGELFFGEGSRLTVL.

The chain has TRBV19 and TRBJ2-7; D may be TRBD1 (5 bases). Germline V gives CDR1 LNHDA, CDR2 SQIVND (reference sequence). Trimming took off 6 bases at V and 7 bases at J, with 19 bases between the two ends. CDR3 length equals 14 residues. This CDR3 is CASSPTGRWDEQYF. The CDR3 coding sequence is TGTGCCAGTAGCCCCACAGGAAGATGGGATGAGCAGTACTTC.

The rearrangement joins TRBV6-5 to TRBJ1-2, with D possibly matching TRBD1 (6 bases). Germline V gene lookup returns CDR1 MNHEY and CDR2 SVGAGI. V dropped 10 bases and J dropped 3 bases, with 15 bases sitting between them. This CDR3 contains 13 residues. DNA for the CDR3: TGTGCCATCAAACCCCAGGGGTACTATGGCTACACCTTC. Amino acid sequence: CAIKPQGYYGYTF.

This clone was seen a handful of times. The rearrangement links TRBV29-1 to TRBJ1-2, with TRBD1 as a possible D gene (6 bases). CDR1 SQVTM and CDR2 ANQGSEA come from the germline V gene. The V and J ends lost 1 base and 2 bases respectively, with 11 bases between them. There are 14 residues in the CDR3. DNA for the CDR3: TGCAGCGTTGAAGTCCAGACAGGCAACTATGGCTACACCTTC. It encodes CSVEVQTGNYGYTF.

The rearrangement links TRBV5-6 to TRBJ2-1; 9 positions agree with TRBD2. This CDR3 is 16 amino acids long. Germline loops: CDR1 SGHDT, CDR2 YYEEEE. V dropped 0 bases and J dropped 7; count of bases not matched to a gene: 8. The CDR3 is CASSLVRLAGRNEQFF. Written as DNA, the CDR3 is TGTGCCAGCAGCTTGGTACGGCTAGCGGGGAGGAATGAGCAGTTCTTC. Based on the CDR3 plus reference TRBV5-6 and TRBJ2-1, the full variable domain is DAGVTQSPTHLIKTRGQQVTLRCSPKSGHDTVSWYQQALGQGPQFIFQYYEEEERQRGNFPDRFSGHQFPNYSSELNVNALLLGDSALYLCASSLVRLAGRNEQFFGPGTRLTVL.

Here the CDR3 reads CASSSIARGYESYF. The DNA for the CDR3 is TGTGCCAGCAGTTCGATAGCCCGTGGCTACGAGAGTTACTTC. The rearrangement uses TRBV28 and TRBJ2-7; D uncertain. CDR3 length: 14 amino acids. V lost 4 bases to trimming and J lost 13 bases, with 23 bases between them. Germline-derived CDR1 and CDR2 are MDHEN and SYDVKM. Together with reference TRBV28 and TRBJ2-7, the CDR3 gives the full variable domain: DVKVTQSSRYLVKRTGEKVFLECVQDMDHENMFWYRQDPGLGLRLIYFSYDVKMKEKGDIPEGYSVSREKKERFSLILESASTNQTSMYLCASSSIARGYESYFGPGTRLTVT.

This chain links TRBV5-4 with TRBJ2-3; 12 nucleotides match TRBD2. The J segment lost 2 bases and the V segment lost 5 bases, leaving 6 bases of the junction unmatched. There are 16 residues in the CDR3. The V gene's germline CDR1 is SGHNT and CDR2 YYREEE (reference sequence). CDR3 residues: CASSPLAGGDTDTQYF. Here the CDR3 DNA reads TGTGCCAGCAGTCCTCTAGCGGGGGGGGACACAGATACGCAGTATTTT.

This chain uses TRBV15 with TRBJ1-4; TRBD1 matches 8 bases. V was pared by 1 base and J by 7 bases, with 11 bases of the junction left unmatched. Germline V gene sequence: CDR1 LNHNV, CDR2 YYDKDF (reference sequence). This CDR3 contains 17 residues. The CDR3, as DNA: TGTGCCACCAGCAGAGGACTCCCCACAGGGGGTGGTGAAAAACTGTTTTTT. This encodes CATSRGLPTGGGEKLFF. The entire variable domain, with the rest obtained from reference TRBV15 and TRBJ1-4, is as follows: DAMVIQNPRYQVTQFGKPVTLSCSQTLNHNVMYWYQQKSSQAPKLLFHYYDKDFNNEADTPDNFQSRRPNTSFCFLDIRSPGLGDTAMYLCATSRGLPTGGGEKLFFGSGTQLSVL.

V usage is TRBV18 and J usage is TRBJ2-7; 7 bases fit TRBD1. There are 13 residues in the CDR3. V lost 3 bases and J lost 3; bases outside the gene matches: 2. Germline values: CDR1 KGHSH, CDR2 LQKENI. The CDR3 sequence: CASSPGDSYEQYF. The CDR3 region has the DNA TGTGCCAGCTCACCCGGGGACAGCTACGAGCAGTACTTC.

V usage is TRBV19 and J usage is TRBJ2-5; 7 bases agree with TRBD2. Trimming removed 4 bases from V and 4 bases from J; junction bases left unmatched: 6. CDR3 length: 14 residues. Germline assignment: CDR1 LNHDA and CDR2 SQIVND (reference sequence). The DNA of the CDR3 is TGTGCCAGTAGTACAGGACTAGTGGGAGAGACCCAGTACTTC. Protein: CASSTGLVGETQYF.

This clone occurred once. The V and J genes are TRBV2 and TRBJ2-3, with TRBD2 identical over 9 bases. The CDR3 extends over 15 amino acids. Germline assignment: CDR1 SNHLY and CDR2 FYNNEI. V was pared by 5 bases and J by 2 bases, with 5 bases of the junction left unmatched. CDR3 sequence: CASSPSGINTDTQYF. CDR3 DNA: TGTGCCAGCAGTCCTAGCGGGATTAACACAGATACGCAGTATTTT.

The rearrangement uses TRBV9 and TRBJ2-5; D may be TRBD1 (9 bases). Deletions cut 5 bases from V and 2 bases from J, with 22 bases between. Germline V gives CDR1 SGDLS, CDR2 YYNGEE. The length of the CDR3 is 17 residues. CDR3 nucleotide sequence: TGTGCCAGCAGTCCGGGAGGGGGACAGGGAGGACAAGAGACCCAGTACTTC. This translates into CASSPGGGQGGQETQYF.

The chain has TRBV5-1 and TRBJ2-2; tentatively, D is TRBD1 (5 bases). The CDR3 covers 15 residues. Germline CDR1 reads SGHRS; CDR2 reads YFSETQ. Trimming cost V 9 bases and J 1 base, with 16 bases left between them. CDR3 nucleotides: TGCGCCACCCGACCAGGGAATGAGAACACCGGGGAGCTGTTTTTT. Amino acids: CATRPGNENTGELFF.

The CDR3 spells CASSSHRDNQPQHF. The CDR3 DNA is TGTGCCAGCTCATCCCACAGGGACAATCAGCCCCAGCATTTT. The V call is TRBV18, the J call TRBJ1-5; possible D gene TRBD1, 6 bases. The germline V gene has CDR1 KGHSH and CDR2 LQKENI. The V and J ends lost 5 bases and 3 bases respectively, with 11 bases between them. The CDR3 length is 14 residues.

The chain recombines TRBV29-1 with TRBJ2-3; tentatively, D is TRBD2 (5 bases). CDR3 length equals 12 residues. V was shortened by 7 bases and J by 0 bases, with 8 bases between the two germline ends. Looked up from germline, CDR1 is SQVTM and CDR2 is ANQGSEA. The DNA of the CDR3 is TGCAGCGAAACGGGGAGCACAGATACGCAGTATTTT. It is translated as CSETGSTDTQYF.

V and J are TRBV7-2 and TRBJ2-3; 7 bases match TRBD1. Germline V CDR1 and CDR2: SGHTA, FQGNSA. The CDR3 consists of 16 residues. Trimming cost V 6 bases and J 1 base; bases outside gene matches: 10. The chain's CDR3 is CASRLDRDLRTDTQYF. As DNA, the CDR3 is TGTGCCAGCAGACTAGACAGGGATCTTCGCACAGATACGCAGTATTTT.

The CDR3: CASSAGGQGREKLFF. As DNA, the CDR3 is TGTGCCAGCAGCGCCGGGGGACAGGGACGTGAAAAACTGTTTTTT. This chain connects TRBV5-5 to TRBJ1-4; TRBD1 matches at 9 bases. This CDR3 has 15 amino acids. The V gene end was trimmed by 4 bases and the J gene end by 7 bases; junction bases not matched to a gene: 8. Germline values: CDR1 SGHKS, CDR2 YYEKEE (reference sequence).

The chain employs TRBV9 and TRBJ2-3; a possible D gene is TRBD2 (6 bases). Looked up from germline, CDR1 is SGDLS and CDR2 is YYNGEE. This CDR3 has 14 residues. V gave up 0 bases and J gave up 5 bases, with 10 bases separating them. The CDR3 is CASSVAGVGDTQYF. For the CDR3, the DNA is TGTGCCAGCAGCGTAGCGGGGGTGGGAGATACGCAGTATTTT.

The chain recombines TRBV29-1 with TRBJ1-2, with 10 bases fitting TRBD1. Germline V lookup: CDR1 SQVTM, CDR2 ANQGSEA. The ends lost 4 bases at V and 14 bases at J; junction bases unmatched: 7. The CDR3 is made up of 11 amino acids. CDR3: CSVATGQGGTF. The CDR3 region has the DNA TGCAGCGTTGCCACTGGACAGGGGGGGACCTTC. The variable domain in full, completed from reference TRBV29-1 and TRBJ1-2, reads SAVISQKPSRDICQRGTSLTIQCQVDSQVTMMFWYRQQPGQSLTLIATANQGSEATYESGFVIDKFPISRPNLTFSTLTVSNMSPEDSSIYLCSVATGQGGTFGSGTRLTVV.

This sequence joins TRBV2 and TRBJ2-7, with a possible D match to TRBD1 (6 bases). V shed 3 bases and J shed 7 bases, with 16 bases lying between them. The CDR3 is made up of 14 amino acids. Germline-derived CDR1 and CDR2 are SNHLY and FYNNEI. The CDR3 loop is CASSELKGVGEQYF. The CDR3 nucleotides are TGTGCCAGCAGTGAGCTTAAGGGGGTGGGGGAGCAGTACTTC.

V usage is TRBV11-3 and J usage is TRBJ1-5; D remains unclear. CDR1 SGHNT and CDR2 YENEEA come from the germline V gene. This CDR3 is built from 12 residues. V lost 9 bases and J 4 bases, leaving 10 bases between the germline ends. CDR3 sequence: CARDRRNQPQHF. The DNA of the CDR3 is TGTGCCAGAGACCGGCGGAATCAGCCCCAGCATTTT. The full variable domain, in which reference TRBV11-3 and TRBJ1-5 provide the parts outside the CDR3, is EAGVVQSPRYKIIEKKQPVAFWCNPISGHNTLYWYLQNLGQGPELLIRYENEEAVDDSQLPKDRFSAERLKGVDSTLKIQPAELGDSAVYLCARDRRNQPQHFGDGTRLSIL.

As DNA, the CDR3 is TGTGCCAGCAGCCTGGACAGGGGCGACGAAAAACTGTTTTTT. Encoded protein: CASSLDRGDEKLFF. V and J are TRBV5-5 and TRBJ1-4, with 9 bases matching TRBD1. Germline assignment: CDR1 SGHKS and CDR2 YYEKEE (reference sequence). There are 14 residues in the CDR3. The V gene end was trimmed by 4 bases and the J gene end by 8 bases; junction bases not matched to a gene: 6.

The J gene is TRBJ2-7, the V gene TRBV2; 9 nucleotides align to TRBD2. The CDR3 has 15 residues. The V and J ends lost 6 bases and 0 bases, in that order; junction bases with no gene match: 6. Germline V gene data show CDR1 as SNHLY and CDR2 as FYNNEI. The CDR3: CASRGSGGLSYEQYF. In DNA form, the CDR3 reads TGTGCCAGCAGGGGGAGCGGGGGGCTCTCCTACGAGCAGTACTTC.